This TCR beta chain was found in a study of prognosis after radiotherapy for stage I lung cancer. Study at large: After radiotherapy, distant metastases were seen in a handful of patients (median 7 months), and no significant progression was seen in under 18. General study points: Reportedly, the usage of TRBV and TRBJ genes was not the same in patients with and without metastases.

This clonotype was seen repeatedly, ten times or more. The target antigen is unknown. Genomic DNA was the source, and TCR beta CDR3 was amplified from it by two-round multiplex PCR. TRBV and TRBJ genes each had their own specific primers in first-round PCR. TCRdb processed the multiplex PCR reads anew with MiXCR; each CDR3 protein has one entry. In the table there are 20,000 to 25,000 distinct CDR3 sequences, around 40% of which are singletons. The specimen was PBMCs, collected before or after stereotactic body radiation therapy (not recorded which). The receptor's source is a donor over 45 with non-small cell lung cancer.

CDR3 loop: CATSRESSWVETQYF. CDR3 coding DNA: TGTGCCACCAGCAGAGAGTCTAGCTGGGTGGAGACCCAGTACTTC. The chain couples TRBV15 to TRBJ2-5; perhaps TRBD2 as D (5 bases). The CDR3 is 15 residues long. Germline V CDR1 and CDR2: LNHNV, YYDKDF (reference sequence). V dropped 0 bases and J dropped 5 bases, with 13 bases sitting between them.